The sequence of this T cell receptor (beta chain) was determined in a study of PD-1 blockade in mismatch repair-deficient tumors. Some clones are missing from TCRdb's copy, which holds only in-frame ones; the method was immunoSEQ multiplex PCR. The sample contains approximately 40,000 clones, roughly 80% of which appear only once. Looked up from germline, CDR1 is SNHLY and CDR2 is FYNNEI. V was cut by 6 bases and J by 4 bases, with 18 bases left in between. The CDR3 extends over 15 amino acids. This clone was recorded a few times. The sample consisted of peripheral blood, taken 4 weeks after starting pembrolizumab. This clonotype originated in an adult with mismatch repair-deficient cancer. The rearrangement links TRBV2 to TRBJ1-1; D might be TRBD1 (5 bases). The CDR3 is CASRYIGAGGTEAFF. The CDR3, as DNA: TGTGCCAGCAGATACATAGGGGCGGGCGGCACTGAAGCTTTCTTT.